Below, one T cell receptor beta chain is given with its context. Its matching antigen is unknown. The CDR3 spans 15 residues. J was trimmed by 9 bases and V by 2 bases; bases with no gene match: 8. Germline assignment: CDR1 SGHVS and CDR2 FNYEAQ. These data belong to a study of cytomegalovirus exposure and HLA in healthy donors. Study-level points and caveats: Most likely, a cluster of highly shared sequence variants arose as a sequencing artifact.

Amplification used 60 Vbeta primers and 13 Jbeta primers. The table came from immunoSEQ multiplex PCR; TCRdb's copy has only in-frame clones and leaves some out. The sample gives about 150,000 clones, 60% to 80% of which show up once; roughly 3.7% is in the top ten. The V gene is TRBV7-6, the J gene TRBJ2-1, with 9 bases identical to TRBD2. The receptor was isolated from a male donor in good health and CMV-seronegative. Source material: PBMCs. Here the CDR3 reads CASSLYPSGGTEQFF. The CDR3 DNA sequence: TGTGCCAGCAGCTTATACCCGAGCGGGGGGACTGAGCAGTTCTTC.